The 27 T cell receptor beta chains given below trace back to one sample, sequenced in a study of response to subunit inactivated influenza vaccine. From the RT-PCR reads, TCRdb called clonotypes with MiXCR, one entry per CDR3 protein. In the table there are roughly 650,000 distinct CDR3 sequences, roughly 14% of which are singletons. The source was PBMCs from blood, collected about 13 days after vaccination. The source is a man in his forties or fifties who received an inactivated influenza vaccine.

A few counts support this clonotype. The gene calls are TRBV7-9 and TRBJ1-1; D unclear. This CDR3 spans 14 amino acids. V shed 3 bases and J shed 0 bases, with 8 bases lying between them. Germline V gives CDR1 SEHNR, CDR2 FQNEAQ (reference sequence). The CDR3 sequence: CASSFEGLNTEAFF. The CDR3 bases are TGTGCCAGCAGCTTTGAGGGTCTGAACACTGAAGCTTTCTTT.

A few counts support this clonotype. The V call is TRBV15, the J call TRBJ2-3; tentatively, D is TRBD1 (6 bases). Germline V gene lookup returns CDR1 LNHNV and CDR2 YYDKDF (reference sequence). This CDR3 contains 15 residues. Trimming pared 1 base from V and 4 bases from J, leaving 12 bases between. DNA of the CDR3: TGTGCCACCAGCAGAGTGGGCAGGGGTGCAGATACGCAGTATTTT. Translation: CATSRVGRGADTQYF.

This clonotype was found a few times. The V and J genes are TRBV7-2 and TRBJ2-5; D is undetermined. CDR3 length: 14 residues. The germline CDR1 and CDR2 sequences are SGHTA and FQGNSA. The V end was cut by 4 bases, the J end by 4 bases, with 13 bases between. This chain's CDR3 is CASSSRSDPETQYF. CDR3 bases: TGTGCCAGCAGCTCCCGATCCGACCCAGAGACCCAGTACTTC. The whole variable domain, remainder taken from reference TRBV7-2 and TRBJ2-5, is GAGVSQSPSNKVTEKGKDVELRCDPISGHTALYWYRQSLGQGLEFLIYFQGNSAPDKSGLPSDRFSAERTGGSVSTLTIQRTQQEDSAVYLCASSSRSDPETQYFGPGTRLLVL.

This rearrangement joins TRBV5-1 to TRBJ2-5; TRBD1 or TRBD2 may be the D gene (5 bases each). The germline V gene has CDR1 SGHRS and CDR2 YFSETQ. The CDR3 is 14 amino acids. The V gene lost 3 bases and the J gene lost 1 base, with 10 bases spanning the gap. CDR3 protein: CASSWGSSQETQYF. The CDR3, as DNA: TGCGCCAGCAGCTGGGGGAGCAGCCAAGAGACCCAGTACTTC.

This clonotype was seen more than once but under ten times. The V gene is TRBV19, the J gene TRBJ2-7, with 9 nucleotides matching TRBD1. The CDR3 length is 15 residues. CDR1 LNHDA and CDR2 SQIVND come from the germline V gene (reference sequence). Losses at the gene ends were 3 bases for V and 4 bases for J; bases not matched to a gene: 7. CDR3 in DNA: TGTGCCAGTAGTATCGCCGGGACAGGGAATTACGAGCAGTACTTC. Its protein is CASSIAGTGNYEQYF.

The chain uses TRBV5-1 and TRBJ1-2; 8 positions agree with TRBD1. The CDR3 extends over 14 amino acids. With 3 bases clipped from V and 1 base from J, the junction kept 2 bases outside the gene matches. Germline assignment: CDR1 SGHRS and CDR2 YFSETQ. DNA for the CDR3: TGCGCCAGCAGCTGGGGACAGGATAACTATGGCTACACCTTC. Its translation is CASSWGQDNYGYTF.

The chain uses TRBV27 and TRBJ2-7; the match to TRBD2 covers 10 bases. Unmatched junction bases numbered 6, after V lost 0 bases and J lost 4 bases. Germline V CDR1 and CDR2: MNHEY, SMNVEV (reference sequence). CDR3 length: 16 amino acids. CDR3 nucleotide sequence: TGTGCCAGCAGTTTATCTAGCGGGAGGCCTTTTTACGAGCAGTACTTC. Translating it yields CASSLSSGRPFYEQYF.

In this sample, this clonotype turned up a few times. The chain joins TRBV14 to TRBJ2-1; 7 bases are shared with TRBD2. The CDR3 loop spans 15 amino acids. V gave up 8 bases and J gave up 10 bases; unmatched junction bases: 17. Germline loops: CDR1 SGHDN, CDR2 FVKESK. The CDR3 reads CASSEGAGSRDEQFF. The CDR3 nucleotides are TGTGCCAGCTCCGAGGGAGCGGGGTCAAGAGACGAGCAGTTCTTC.

In its sample, this clonotype was seen a few times. Written as DNA, the CDR3 is TGCAGCGTTGATCAGGCGGGCCTTACTTACACAGATACGCAGTATTTT. This gives the protein CSVDQAGLTYTDTQYF. This sequence joins TRBV29-1 and TRBJ2-3; possibly TRBD2 for D (5 bases). The germline CDR1 and CDR2 sequences are SQVTM and ANQGSEA. This CDR3 contains 16 residues. V was cut by 3 bases and J by 2 bases, with 18 bases left in between.

This sequence joins TRBV12-3 or TRBV12-4 and TRBJ2-5; D possibly corresponds to TRBD2 (6 bases). The CDR3 runs to 15 residues. The V gene lost 1 base and the J gene lost 5 bases, with 14 bases spanning the gap. The CDR3 DNA reads as TGTGCCAGCAGTTTAGAAGCGGGCCATGGGGAGACCCAGTACTTC. Residues: CASSLEAGHGETQYF.

The CDR3 here is CASSLGGTSEKLFF. In DNA form, the CDR3 reads TGTGCCAGCAGCCTAGGGGGGACGTCTGAAAAACTGTTTTTT. The gene calls are TRBV7-9 and TRBJ1-4, with a weak D call TRBD1 (6 bases). This CDR3 region has 14 residues. V gave up 5 bases and J gave up 7 bases, with 14 bases separating them. Looked up from germline, CDR1 is SEHNR and CDR2 is FQNEAQ (reference sequence). Drawing the rest from reference TRBV7-9 and TRBJ1-4, the complete variable domain is DTGVSQNPRHKITKRGQNVTFRCDPISEHNRLYWYRQTLGQGPEFLTYFQNEAQLEKSRLLSDRFSAERPKGSFSTLEIQRTEQGDSAMYLCASSLGGTSEKLFFGSGTQLSVL.

This clonotype was found many times. The CDR3 DNA reads as TGTGCCAGCAGTTTTTCGGGGCGCAGCAACGAGCAGTACTTC. Protein sequence: CASSFSGRSNEQYF. The V and J genes are TRBV12-3 or TRBV12-4 and TRBJ2-7, with D perhaps given as TRBD1 or TRBD2 (5 bases each). This CDR3 spans 14 amino acids. V was pared by 3 bases and J by 5 bases, with 14 bases between.

The gene calls are TRBV7-3 and TRBJ2-1; 11 bases match TRBD2. This CDR3 comprises 15 residues. Trimming removed 1 base from V and 8 bases from J; junction bases left unmatched: 4. CDR1 and CDR2 from the germline V gene are SGHTA and FQGTGA. The CDR3 DNA follows: TGTGCCAGCAGCTTAAGACTAGCGGGGAAGGATGAGCAGTTCTTC. Residues: CASSLRLAGKDEQFF.

V usage is TRBV10-3 and J usage is TRBJ2-7; TRBD1 agrees at 8 bases. After removal of 6 bases from V and 3 bases from J, the junction contained 7 bases not matched to a gene. The CDR3 runs to 14 residues. Germline V CDR1 and CDR2: ENHRY, SYGVKD. This CDR3 is CAIRDRAPNYEQYF. Written as DNA, the CDR3 is TGTGCCATCAGGGACAGGGCGCCCAACTACGAGCAGTACTTC.

The chain uses TRBV14 and TRBJ1-1; D is ambiguous. CDR1 and CDR2 from the germline V gene are SGHDN and FVKESK. CDR3 size: 13 residues. Deletions cut 4 bases from V and 5 bases from J, with 11 bases between. CDR3 loop: CASSPHLTTEAFF. CDR3 bases: TGTGCCAGCAGCCCTCATCTTACGACTGAAGCTTTCTTT.

A few counts support this clonotype. The chain recombines TRBV12-3 or TRBV12-4 with TRBJ1-2, with 7 nucleotides matching TRBD1. The CDR3 is 13 residues long. V lost 3 bases, J lost 4 bases, and 2 bases stayed unmatched. CDR3 sequence: CASSLDRFYGYTF. CDR3 bases: TGTGCCAGCAGTTTGGACAGGTTCTATGGCTACACCTTC.

This rearrangement joins TRBV18 to TRBJ2-7, with 7 bases lining up with TRBD1. The CDR3 totals 21 residues. Trimming took 2 bases from V and 3 from J; bases not matched to a gene: 25. Per the germline V gene, CDR1 is KGHSH and CDR2 is LQKENI. In DNA form, the CDR3 reads TGTGCCAGCTCACCATCGTACCGGGACAGTCGAGTAGCACCTAAGTTCTACGAGCAGTACTTC. Amino acid sequence: CASSPSYRDSRVAPKFYEQYF.

This clonotype was counted between two and nine times. The chain joins TRBV25-1 to TRBJ2-1; 7 bases fit TRBD2. V was clipped by 1 base and J by 4 bases; unmatched bases: 7. Germline-derived CDR1 and CDR2 are MGHDK and SYGVNS. The CDR3 spans 16 residues. CDR3 bases: TGTGCCAGCAGTGAATTGGCTAGCGGAGAGTACAATGAGCAGTTCTTC. Translating gives CASSELASGEYNEQFF.

A few counts support this clonotype. V usage is TRBV7-2 and J usage is TRBJ2-3; D is unresolved. The CDR3 loop spans 12 amino acids. The germline V gene has CDR1 SGHTA and CDR2 FQGNSA. Trimming cost V 4 bases and J 5 bases, with 7 bases left between them. The CDR3 bases are TGTGCCAGCAGCTCGTGGCAAGATACGCAGTATTTT. It encodes CASSSWQDTQYF.

In its sample, this clonotype was seen a few times. J is TRBJ2-1 and V is TRBV6-1; the D gene is possibly TRBD1 (5 bases). This CDR3 comprises 14 residues. Germline V gives CDR1 MNHNS, CDR2 SASEGT. Trimming stripped 9 bases from V and 4 bases from J, with 16 bases between. The CDR3 coding sequence is TGTGCCAGTCGTAGGGGCCTCCTATACAATGAGCAGTTCTTC. Amino acid sequence: CASRRGLLYNEQFF.

The table lists this clonotype with a few counts. The chain uses TRBV10-2 and TRBJ2-5; no reliable D call. Germline V gives CDR1 WSHSY, CDR2 SAAADI. Deletions cut 3 bases from V and 3 bases from J, with 17 bases between. The CDR3 extends over 16 amino acids. Here the CDR3 reads CASSEHHGESKETQYF. The CDR3 region has the DNA TGCGCCAGCAGTGAACATCATGGGGAAAGCAAAGAGACCCAGTACTTC.

This chain connects TRBV5-5 to TRBJ2-5; TRBD2 matches at 11 bases. This CDR3 region has 16 residues. Per the germline V gene, CDR1 is SGHKS and CDR2 is YYEKEE (reference sequence). V lost 4 bases, J lost 2 bases, and 7 bases stayed unmatched. The CDR3 DNA is TGTGCCAGCAGCCGAGCGACTAGCGGGGTACAAGAGACCCAGTACTTC. Its translation: CASSRATSGVQETQYF.

Ten or more counts support this clonotype. This chain uses TRBV7-2 with TRBJ2-3; D might be TRBD1 or TRBD2, each matching 6 bases. The CDR3 covers 16 residues. With 2 bases removed from V and 3 bases from J, the gap between germline ends came to 15 bases. Germline lookup yields CDR1 SGHTA and CDR2 FQGNSA. CDR3 region: CASSLWGAPSTDTQYF. CDR3 nucleotide sequence: TGTGCCAGCAGCTTATGGGGGGCTCCGTCAACAGATACGCAGTATTTT.

This clonotype was counted between two and nine times. This chain joins TRBV10-3 and TRBJ2-7, with 9 bases identical to TRBD1. Germline V gene sequence: CDR1 ENHRY, CDR2 SYGVKD. The ends lost 2 bases at V and 1 base at J; junction bases unmatched: 12. This CDR3 region has 18 residues. CDR3 loop: CAISETPGQGSSSYEQYF. The CDR3, as DNA: TGTGCCATCAGTGAGACCCCGGGACAGGGATCCTCTTCCTACGAGCAGTACTTC.

This clonotype was recorded many times. The rearrangement links TRBV5-5 to TRBJ2-7, with 10 nucleotides matching TRBD1. This CDR3 has 16 amino acids. The J segment lost 4 bases and the V segment lost 1 base, leaving 8 bases of the junction unmatched. Germline V gene sequence: CDR1 SGHKS, CDR2 YYEKEE (reference sequence). As DNA, the CDR3 is TGTGCCAGCAGCTTGCACGACAGGGGGCGCGAATACGAGCAGTACTTC. It is translated as CASSLHDRGREYEQYF.

This chain uses TRBV20-1 with TRBJ2-7, with 8 bases fitting TRBD2. Germline values: CDR1 DFQATT, CDR2 SNEGSKA (reference sequence). The CDR3 runs to 14 residues. V was clipped by 2 bases and J by 3 bases; unmatched bases: 6. The DNA of the CDR3 is TGCAGTGCTAGAAAAGAGCGGGAGTTCTACGAGCAGTACTTC. This sequence encodes CSARKEREFYEQYF.

This clonotype was found a few times. The chain employs TRBV29-1 and TRBJ1-1, with a weak D call TRBD1 (6 bases). Looked up from germline, CDR1 is SQVTM and CDR2 is ANQGSEA. V gave up 2 bases and J gave up 4 bases, with 14 bases separating them. The CDR3 covers 14 residues. The CDR3 spells CSVERGALATEAFF. CDR3 DNA: TGCAGCGTTGAAAGGGGGGCGCTGGCCACTGAAGCTTTCTTT.